The rows below give T cell receptor beta chains drawn from one sample of a study of CD8 T cells in ankylosing spondylitis. TCRdb analysed the 5' RACE reads with MiXCR anew, one entry per CDR3 protein. The table includes 200,000 to 250,000 distinct CDR3 sequences, 7% to 8% detected once. Sample: blood, either unsorted or a sorted T cell fraction (not recorded which). The receptors shown here come from a male donor with ankylosing spondylitis. CDR3s include the opening cysteine and the closing phenylalanine or tryptophan. A D gene is named only where the DNA matches it firmly. The size entry is marked missing in some rows and otherwise reads once, few, many or a size class.

d_gene: TRBD1
j_gene: TRBJ1-1
v_gene: TRBV7-6
abundance: many
CDR3nt: TGTGCCAGCAGCCCCGAACAGGGGACGAACACTGAAGCTTTCTTT
CDR3aa: CASSPEQGTNTEAFF

d_gene: NA
j_gene: TRBJ2-3
v_gene: TRBV12-3/TRBV12-4
abundance: NA
CDR3nt: TGTGCCAGCACCATGACATGGGGAGATACGCAGTATTTT
CDR3aa: CASTMTWGDTQYF

d_gene: NA
j_gene: TRBJ2-2
v_gene: TRBV19
abundance: few
CDR3nt: TGTGCCAGTAGTATAGATCACGGGGCAAACACCGGGGAGCTGTTTTTT
CDR3aa: CASSIDHGANTGELFF

d_gene: NA
j_gene: TRBJ2-1
v_gene: TRBV20-1
abundance: NA
CDR3nt: TGCAGTGCTAGCATAGGGATCGGCGGAAATGAGCAGTTCTTC
CDR3aa: CSASIGIGGNEQFF

d_gene: TRBD1
j_gene: TRBJ1-3
v_gene: TRBV4-3
abundance: many
CDR3nt: TGCGCCAGCAGCCAAGATAAGACAGGGTTCGGAAACACCATATATTTT
CDR3aa: CASSQDKTGFGNTIYF

d_gene: NA
j_gene: TRBJ2-6
v_gene: TRBV13
abundance: few
CDR3nt: TGTGCCAGCAGCTTAGCAACAGTCTACTCTGGGGCCAACGTCCTGACTTTC
CDR3aa: CASSLATVYSGANVLTF

d_gene: TRBD2
j_gene: TRBJ2-1
v_gene: TRBV7-8
abundance: few
CDR3nt: TGTGCCAGCAGCCCACCGGGACTAGCGGTGAACAATGAGCAGTTCTTC
CDR3aa: CASSPPGLAVNNEQFF

d_gene: NA
j_gene: TRBJ2-1
v_gene: TRBV20-1
abundance: many
CDR3nt: TGCAGTCCTGGTTCGACGGGAAGGACCTACAATGAGCAGTTCTTC
CDR3aa: CSPGSTGRTYNEQFF

d_gene: TRBD1
j_gene: TRBJ1-4
v_gene: TRBV27
abundance: many
CDR3nt: TGTGCCACCCGGGACAGGGGGCGCCGAGGAGAAAAACTGTTTTTT
CDR3aa: CATRDRGRRGEKLFF

d_gene: NA
j_gene: TRBJ2-1
v_gene: TRBV10-3
abundance: many
CDR3nt: TGTGCCACTATCAGGGGGAGCGGGAGCTCCTACAATGAGCAGTTCTTC
CDR3aa: CATIRGSGSSYNEQFF

d_gene: NA
j_gene: TRBJ2-7
v_gene: TRBV6-1
abundance: many
CDR3nt: TGTGCCAGCAGAATAAACAACTTGGCAGGGTACTACGAGCAGTACTTC
CDR3aa: CASRINNLAGYYEQYF

d_gene: TRBD2
j_gene: TRBJ2-1
v_gene: TRBV5-1
abundance: many
CDR3nt: TGCGCCAGCAGCTATGAGACTAGCGGTAATGAGCAGTTCTTC
CDR3aa: CASSYETSGNEQFF

d_gene: NA
j_gene: TRBJ2-2
v_gene: TRBV30
abundance: many
CDR3nt: TGTGCCTCGGAGGGGCGAGGCACCGGGGAGCTGTTTTTT
CDR3aa: CASEGRGTGELFF

d_gene: TRBD1
j_gene: TRBJ1-2
v_gene: TRBV28
abundance: NA
CDR3nt: TGTGCCAGCAGTCCGTCCGGGACAGGGAATGGCTACACCTTC
CDR3aa: CASSPSGTGNGYTF

d_gene: NA
j_gene: TRBJ2-7
v_gene: TRBV6-1
abundance: few
CDR3nt: TGTGCCATCAAACTCGTTAACAGGGACGAGCAGTACTTC
CDR3aa: CAIKLVNRDEQYF

d_gene: NA
j_gene: TRBJ2-7
v_gene: TRBV4-1
abundance: many
CDR3nt: TGCGCCAGCAGCCAAGATGGGGGGCTGGCCTACGAGCAGTACTTC
CDR3aa: CASSQDGGLAYEQYF

d_gene: NA
j_gene: TRBJ2-1
v_gene: TRBV5-6
abundance: many
CDR3nt: TGTGCCAGCAGTTCCTCGGGGGATGAGCAGTTCTTC
CDR3aa: CASSSSGDEQFF

d_gene: TRBD2
j_gene: TRBJ2-1
v_gene: TRBV7-9
abundance: few
CDR3nt: TGTGCCAGCAGCTTAGGTTCTAGCGGGGGTTACAATGAGCAGTTCTTC
CDR3aa: CASSLGSSGGYNEQFF

d_gene: NA
j_gene: TRBJ2-7
v_gene: TRBV6-5
abundance: many
CDR3nt: TGTGCCAGCAGTTACTCTAGGGGACACGTCTCCTACGAGCAGTACTTC
CDR3aa: CASSYSRGHVSYEQYF

d_gene: TRBD2
j_gene: TRBJ2-7
v_gene: TRBV20-1
abundance: NA
CDR3nt: TGCAGAGCTAGGGGACTAGCGGGAATGAAGGCTTACGAGCAGTACTTC
CDR3aa: CRARGLAGMKAYEQYF

d_gene: NA
j_gene: TRBJ1-2
v_gene: TRBV7-9
abundance: many
CDR3nt: TGTGCCAGCAGCTTCGGCAGCCCTAACTATGGCTACACCTTC
CDR3aa: CASSFGSPNYGYTF

d_gene: NA
j_gene: TRBJ1-2
v_gene: TRBV20-1
abundance: many
CDR3nt: TGCAGTGCGTTCAATGTACAGTTGGGAACCCATGGCTACACCTTC
CDR3aa: CSAFNVQLGTHGYTF

d_gene: NA
j_gene: TRBJ2-7
v_gene: TRBV9
abundance: many
CDR3nt: TGTGCCAGCAGCGTAGGTGTAACCTACGAGCAGTACTTC
CDR3aa: CASSVGVTYEQYF

d_gene: NA
j_gene: TRBJ1-4
v_gene: TRBV4-1
abundance: once
CDR3nt: TGCGCCAGCAGCCACGACAGAGGATCCTCAACTAATGAAAAACTGTTTTTT
CDR3aa: CASSHDRGSSTNEKLFF

d_gene: NA
j_gene: TRBJ2-3
v_gene: TRBV14
abundance: many
CDR3nt: TGTGCCAGCAGCCCCCCGCCCCGTGGTAGCACAGATACGCAGTATTTT
CDR3aa: CASSPPPRGSTDTQYF

d_gene: TRBD1
j_gene: TRBJ2-5
v_gene: TRBV4-2
abundance: many
CDR3nt: TGTGCCAGCAGCCAAGGTCTCGGACAGGGGCGAAATTGGGAGACCCAGTACTTC
CDR3aa: CASSQGLGQGRNWETQYF

d_gene: TRBD1
j_gene: TRBJ1-1
v_gene: TRBV7-8
abundance: many
CDR3nt: TGTGCCAGCAGCTTAGCGCGAGTGACAGGGGTAACTGAAGCTTTCTTT
CDR3aa: CASSLARVTGVTEAFF

d_gene: NA
j_gene: TRBJ2-7
v_gene: TRBV3-1
abundance: many
CDR3nt: TGTGCCAGCAGCCCGGGGGACAGCCTATACGAGCAGTACTTC
CDR3aa: CASSPGDSLYEQYF

d_gene: NA
j_gene: TRBJ1-4
v_gene: TRBV6-5
abundance: NA
CDR3nt: TGTGCCAGCAGTTACTCGAAAGTCAGCGGACTGTTTTTT
CDR3aa: CASSYSKVSGLFF

d_gene: TRBD1
j_gene: TRBJ2-7
v_gene: TRBV18
abundance: many
CDR3nt: TGTGCCAGCTCACCACCGGACAGGGGCAACCTAATTGAGCAGTACTTC
CDR3aa: CASSPPDRGNLIEQYF

d_gene: TRBD2
j_gene: TRBJ2-7
v_gene: TRBV20-1
abundance: NA
CDR3nt: TGCAGTGCTAGCCTAGCGGGGGACTACGAGCAGTACTTC
CDR3aa: CSASLAGDYEQYF

d_gene: NA
j_gene: TRBJ1-1
v_gene: TRBV5-1
abundance: few
CDR3nt: TGCGCCAGCAGCTTGAGGGCCGGCCCTGGTATGAACACTGAAGCTTTCTTT
CDR3aa: CASSLRAGPGMNTEAFF

d_gene: NA
j_gene: TRBJ2-1
v_gene: TRBV25-1
abundance: many
CDR3nt: TGTGCCAGCAGTGAGACGGGTACCTCCTACAATGAGCAGTTCTTC
CDR3aa: CASSETGTSYNEQFF

d_gene: TRBD2
j_gene: TRBJ2-7
v_gene: TRBV20-1
abundance: NA
CDR3nt: TGCAGTGCTAGAGATAGGCGGCTAGCGGGAGTCCACGAGCAGTACTTC
CDR3aa: CSARDRRLAGVHEQYF

d_gene: NA
j_gene: TRBJ2-5
v_gene: TRBV5-1
abundance: many
CDR3nt: TGCGCCAGCAGCCCCATCAGGAAGCTGGGGGAGACCCAGTACTTC
CDR3aa: CASSPIRKLGETQYF

d_gene: NA
j_gene: TRBJ1-2
v_gene: TRBV7-9
abundance: many
CDR3nt: TGTGCCAGCAGCACGCGACAAAACTATGGCTACACCTTC
CDR3aa: CASSTRQNYGYTF

d_gene: NA
j_gene: TRBJ1-1
v_gene: TRBV13
abundance: many
CDR3nt: TGTGCCAGCAGCTTTCGACCCCGGAGGACTGAAGCTTTCTTT
CDR3aa: CASSFRPRRTEAFF

d_gene: TRBD1
j_gene: TRBJ2-1
v_gene: TRBV6-1
abundance: many
CDR3nt: TGTGCCAGCAGCGCCAACCCTTCGGGACAGATAAGTGAGCAGTTCTTC
CDR3aa: CASSANPSGQISEQFF

d_gene: NA
j_gene: TRBJ2-7
v_gene: TRBV10-2
abundance: few
CDR3nt: TGCGCCACCCAAGGGCATTACGAGCAGTACTTC
CDR3aa: CATQGHYEQYF

d_gene: NA
j_gene: TRBJ2-3
v_gene: TRBV3-1
abundance: many
CDR3nt: TGTGCCAGCAGCCAAGAGGGAAAGGGCCTGAGCACAGATACGCAGTATTTT
CDR3aa: CASSQEGKGLSTDTQYF

d_gene: NA
j_gene: TRBJ1-2
v_gene: TRBV7-9
abundance: many
CDR3nt: TGTGCCAGCAGCCTCGGGACATCTGGCTACACCTTC
CDR3aa: CASSLGTSGYTF

d_gene: NA
j_gene: TRBJ2-1
v_gene: TRBV9
abundance: many
CDR3nt: TGTGCCAGCAGCGTAGGGGTGAGCTCCTACAATGAGCAGTTCTTC
CDR3aa: CASSVGVSSYNEQFF

d_gene: NA
j_gene: TRBJ2-1
v_gene: TRBV4-2
abundance: many
CDR3nt: TGTGCCAGCAGCCAAAGGAGCTCCTACAATGAGCAGTTCTTC
CDR3aa: CASSQRSSYNEQFF

d_gene: TRBD2
j_gene: TRBJ2-3
v_gene: TRBV5-6
abundance: many
CDR3nt: TGTGCCAGCAGCTTGGCTAGCGGGAGTGGTACGCAGTATTTT
CDR3aa: CASSLASGSGTQYF

d_gene: TRBD1
j_gene: TRBJ2-7
v_gene: TRBV9
abundance: many
CDR3nt: TGTGCCAGCAGCAACCGGGACAGGGGAACCTACGAGCAGTACTTC
CDR3aa: CASSNRDRGTYEQYF

d_gene: NA
j_gene: TRBJ1-3
v_gene: TRBV6-1
abundance: few
CDR3nt: TGTGCCAGCAGTCCGTCTTCTTCTGGAAACACCATATATTTT
CDR3aa: CASSPSSSGNTIYF

d_gene: NA
j_gene: TRBJ1-5
v_gene: TRBV5-6
abundance: many
CDR3nt: TGTGCCAGCAGCCTGGGCCTCGGCAATCAGCCCCAGCATTTT
CDR3aa: CASSLGLGNQPQHF

d_gene: NA
j_gene: TRBJ2-7
v_gene: TRBV12-3/TRBV12-4
abundance: many
CDR3nt: TGTGCCAGCAGCAAGGGGACATCCCGACCTTACGAGCAGTACTTC
CDR3aa: CASSKGTSRPYEQYF

d_gene: NA
j_gene: TRBJ2-7
v_gene: TRBV11-2
abundance: many
CDR3nt: TGTGCCAGCAGTTGGACCGAGCGCGAGCAGTACTTC
CDR3aa: CASSWTEREQYF

d_gene: NA
j_gene: TRBJ1-1
v_gene: TRBV14
abundance: few
CDR3nt: TGTGCCAGCAGCCAAGGCGGGGAGGGGTGGCTGGTGAACACTGAAGCTTTCTTT
CDR3aa: CASSQGGEGWLVNTEAFF

d_gene: TRBD2
j_gene: TRBJ2-1
v_gene: TRBV24-1
abundance: many
CDR3nt: TGTGCCACCAGTGAGAGCGGGAGGGCCAATGAGCAGTTCTTC
CDR3aa: CATSESGRANEQFF

d_gene: NA
j_gene: TRBJ1-2
v_gene: TRBV30
abundance: many
CDR3nt: TGTGCCTGGAGCCCCCGCGGGGTCAATGGCTACACCTTC
CDR3aa: CAWSPRGVNGYTF

d_gene: TRBD2
j_gene: TRBJ2-1
v_gene: TRBV24-1
abundance: many
CDR3nt: TGTGCCACCAGTGCCCCGGGACTAGCAGGATATAATGAGCAGTTCTTC
CDR3aa: CATSAPGLAGYNEQFF

d_gene: TRBD2
j_gene: TRBJ2-1
v_gene: TRBV6-2/TRBV6-3
abundance: many
CDR3nt: TGTGCCAGCGGCTTTAGCGGGGGGAAGGATGAGCAGTTCTTC
CDR3aa: CASGFSGGKDEQFF

d_gene: NA
j_gene: TRBJ1-1
v_gene: TRBV4-3
abundance: NA
CDR3nt: TGCGCCAGCAGCCAAGATCGACGCGGCTTCACTGAAGCTTTCTTT
CDR3aa: CASSQDRRGFTEAFF

d_gene: TRBD1
j_gene: TRBJ2-1
v_gene: TRBV7-9
abundance: medium-sized
CDR3nt: TGTGCCAGCAGTCCCGGACAGGGAGACGTCAATGAGCAGTTCTTC
CDR3aa: CASSPGQGDVNEQFF

d_gene: NA
j_gene: TRBJ2-1
v_gene: TRBV7-6
abundance: many
CDR3nt: TGTGCCAGCAGCTTAGATTGGCGTGGATACAATGAGCAGTTCTTC
CDR3aa: CASSLDWRGYNEQFF

d_gene: NA
j_gene: TRBJ1-2
v_gene: TRBV5-1
abundance: many
CDR3nt: TGCGCCAGCAGCTTTGGACGTTTTAATGGCTACACCTTC
CDR3aa: CASSFGRFNGYTF

d_gene: TRBD2
j_gene: TRBJ2-2
v_gene: TRBV5-6
abundance: many
CDR3nt: TGTGCCAGCAGCTTGGTCGGCCTAGCGGGGTCCGGGGAGCTGTTTTTT
CDR3aa: CASSLVGLAGSGELFF